This TCR beta chain was documented in a study of cytomegalovirus exposure and HLA in healthy donors. V was trimmed by 6 bases and J by 2 bases, leaving 13 bases between them. The CDR3 runs 14 residues. The germline V gene has CDR1 SGHRS and CDR2 YFSETQ. 60 Vbeta and 13 Jbeta primers were used in PCR. TCRdb's copy holds only in-frame clones and misses some; the assay was immunoSEQ multiplex PCR. The table has approximately 120,000 clones, roughly 73% seen once. The sequenced sample consisted of PBMCs. The chain combines TRBV5-1 with TRBJ2-3, with D possibly being TRBD2 (7 bases). This TCR came from a man in his sixties in good health and CMV-seropositive. CDR3 coding DNA: TGCGCCAGCAAAAGACGGGGGGCCACAGATACGCAGTATTTT. Translation gives CASKRRGATDTQYF.